The rows below give T cell receptor beta chains drawn from one sample of a study of T cells after yellow fever vaccination. MiXCR was run by TCRdb on the 5' RACE reads, yielding one entry per CDR3 protein. The sample has under 300,000 distinct CDR3 sequences; roughly 7.2% are singletons. Here the sequenced sample was CD4+ T cells sorted from PBMCs, taken 15 days after the yellow fever booster vaccination. These receptors all come from a man younger than 45 who received the YFV17D yellow fever vaccine. CDR3s include the opening cysteine and the closing phenylalanine or tryptophan. The D gene is left open where the match is weak. The listing skips clone size in some rows; elsewhere it reads once, few, many or a size class.

size	D	V	J	DNA	CDR3
NA	NA	TRBV4-2	TRBJ2-3	TGTGCCAGCAGCCAAGGTTCTACAGCGAACTGGGGCACAGATACGCAGTATTTT	CASSQGSTANWGTDTQYF
few	NA	TRBV18	TRBJ1-1	TGTGCCAGCTCACTCAAGGGGGGAGACACTGAAGCTTTCTTT	CASSLKGGDTEAFF
NA	NA	TRBV1	TRBJ2-2	TGCACCAGCAGCCAACAAGGGGGGGAGCTGTTTTTT	CTSSQQGGELFF
NA	NA	TRBV9	TRBJ1-2	TGTGCCAGCAGCGTAGAGTGGCAGCCCGACGGTGGAGGCTACACCTTC	CASSVEWQPDGGGYTF
NA	NA	TRBV3-1	TRBJ1-1	TGTGCCAGCCAGACCGGGGGGGTCACTGAAGCTTTCTTT	CASQTGGVTEAFF
many	NA	TRBV12-3/TRBV12-4	TRBJ2-7	TGTGCCAGCAGTCGAACCTACGAGCAGTACTTC	CASSRTYEQYF
many	NA	TRBV5-6	TRBJ2-1	TGTGCCAGCAGCTTCACGGGGCGTAATGAGCAGTTCTTC	CASSFTGRNEQFF
many	TRBD1	TRBV5-1	TRBJ1-1	TGCGCCAGCAGCGCCACAGGGGACACTGAAGCTTTCTTT	CASSATGDTEAFF
few	NA	TRBV4-3	TRBJ2-1	TGCGCCAGCAGCCAACGTCCCACCGCCCGCAGCTCCTACAATGAGCAGTTCTTC	CASSQRPTARSSYNEQFF
few	TRBD1	TRBV6-5	TRBJ1-2	TGTGCCAGCAGCATTGGGACAGGTGGTTTTGGTGGCTACACCTTC	CASSIGTGGFGGYTF
few	TRBD1	TRBV15	TRBJ2-7	TGTGCCACCAGCAGACCCACCCGGGGACAGGGCTACGAGCAGTACTTC	CATSRPTRGQGYEQYF
many	TRBD1	TRBV11-2	TRBJ2-7	TGTGCCAGCAGCTTAACAGAGGGACAGGGAGTGTACGAGCAGTACTTC	CASSLTEGQGVYEQYF
NA	TRBD2	TRBV28	TRBJ2-7	TGTGCCAGCACCGCGGGACTAGCGGGAGGGATGCGGCACTACGAGCAGTACTTC	CASTAGLAGGMRHYEQYF
many	NA	TRBV2	TRBJ2-1	TGTGCCAGCGGCATTGGCCCTGACGGGAGACGGTACAATGAGCAGTTCTTC	CASGIGPDGRRYNEQFF
many	TRBD2	TRBV7-9	TRBJ2-7	TGTGCCAGCAGCTTAGCGGGAGGGCCGAGGTACTTC	CASSLAGGPRYF
NA	NA	TRBV7-2	TRBJ1-6	TGTGCCAGCAGCTCCCTATCTTCGACAGCAGGGTCACCCCTCCACTTT	CASSSLSSTAGSPLHF
few	NA	TRBV20-1	TRBJ2-7	TGCAGTGCTGACCAGACCGTCCAGGGGACCCACGAGCAGTACTTC	CSADQTVQGTHEQYF
NA	TRBD1	TRBV20-1	TRBJ1-2	TGCAGCCCGAAGGGCAGGGGGTACGGATCTAACTATGGCTACACCTTC	CSPKGRGYGSNYGYTF
few	NA	TRBV19	TRBJ2-6	TGTGCCACCAGCTCTGGGGCCAACGTCCTGACTTTC	CATSSGANVLTF
many	NA	TRBV15	TRBJ2-3	TGTGCCACCTCGGCGGGGAGCTCCGCAGATACGCAGTATTTT	CATSAGSSADTQYF